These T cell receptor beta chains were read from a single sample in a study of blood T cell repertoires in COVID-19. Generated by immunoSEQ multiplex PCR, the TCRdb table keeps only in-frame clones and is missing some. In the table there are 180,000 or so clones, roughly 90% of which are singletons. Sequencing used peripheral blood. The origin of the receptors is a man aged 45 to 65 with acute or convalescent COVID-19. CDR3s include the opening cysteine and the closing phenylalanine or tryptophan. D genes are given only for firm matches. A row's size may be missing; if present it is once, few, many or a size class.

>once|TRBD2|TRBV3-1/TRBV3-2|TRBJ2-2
CASSHRRGLAGGIGELFF
TGTGCCAGCAGCCATAGAAGGGGACTAGCGGGAGGAATAGGGGAGCTGTTTTTT
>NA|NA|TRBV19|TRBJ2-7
CASSRSRTQLAYEQYF
TGTGCCAGTAGTCGAAGTAGGACACAGCTCGCCTACGAGCAGTACTTC
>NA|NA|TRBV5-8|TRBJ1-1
CASSLDRAMNTEAFF
TGTGCCAGCAGCTTGGACAGGGCCATGAACACTGAAGCTTTCTTT
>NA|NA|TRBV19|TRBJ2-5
CASSGQRQETQYF
TGTGCCAGTAGTGGGCAGAGACAAGAGACCCAGTACTTC
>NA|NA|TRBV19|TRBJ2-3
CASGDTGSGSRTDTQYF
TGTGCCAGTGGGGATACAGGGAGTGGGTCGCGCACAGATACGCAGTATTTT
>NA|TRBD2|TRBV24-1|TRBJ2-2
CATSDLVGLAGPTNTGELFF
TGTGCCACCAGTGATTTGGTGGGACTAGCGGGGCCTACGAACACCGGGGAGCTGTTTTTT
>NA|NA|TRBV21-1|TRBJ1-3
CASSSIVTGQGPSGNTIYF
TGTGCCAGCAGTTCCATTGTAACGGGACAGGGGCCCTCTGGAAACACCATATATTTT
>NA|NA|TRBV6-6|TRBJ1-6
CATGPDGIRSPLHF
TGTGCCACCGGACCGGACGGGATCCGATCACCCCTCCACTTT
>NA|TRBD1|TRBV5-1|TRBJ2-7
CASSLAQGAAYEQYF
TGCGCCAGCAGCTTGGCACAGGGGGCCGCCTACGAGCAGTACTTC
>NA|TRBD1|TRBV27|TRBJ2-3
CASSLGQGPDTQYF
TGTGCCAGCAGTCTCGGACAGGGTCCGGATACGCAGTATTTT
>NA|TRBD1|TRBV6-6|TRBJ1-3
CASSYSIQGADTIYF
TGTGCCAGCAGTTACTCCATCCAGGGGGCTGACACCATATATTTT
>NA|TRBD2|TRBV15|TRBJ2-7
CATSRGGTSGRAGYEQYF
TGTGCCACCAGCAGAGGGGGGACTAGCGGGAGGGCCGGTTACGAGCAGTACTTC
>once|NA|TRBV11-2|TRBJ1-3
CASSPPGGSGNTIYF
TGTGCCAGCAGCCCACCCGGTGGCTCTGGAAACACCATATATTTT
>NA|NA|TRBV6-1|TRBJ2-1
CASSEVAGYNEQFF
TGTGCCAGCAGTGAAGTGGCAGGGTACAATGAGCAGTTCTTC
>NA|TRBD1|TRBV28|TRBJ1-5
CASSPTGRISIAQHF
TGTGCCAGCAGTCCGACAGGGAGGATCTCAATAGCCCAGCATTTT
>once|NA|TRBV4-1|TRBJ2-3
CASSQDYRLIDTQYF
TGCGCCAGCAGCCAAGATTACAGGCTTATTGATACGCAGTATTTT
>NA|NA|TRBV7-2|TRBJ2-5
CASSFQTGGETQYF
TGTGCCAGCAGCTTCCAGACAGGAGGAGAGACCCAGTACTTC
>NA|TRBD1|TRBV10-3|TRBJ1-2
CAISGGFQGGNRYGYTF
TGTGCCATCAGTGGGGGTTTTCAGGGGGGAAACCGCTATGGCTACACCTTC
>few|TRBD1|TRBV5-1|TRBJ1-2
CASSLWTGIDYGYTF
TGCGCCAGCAGCCTTTGGACAGGGATTGACTATGGCTACACCTTC
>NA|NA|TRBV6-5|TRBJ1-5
CASSPGVGNQPQHF
TGTGCCAGCAGCCCAGGGGTCGGCAATCAGCCCCAGCATTTT
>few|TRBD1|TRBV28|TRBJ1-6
CASRQQGAVYSPLHF
TGTGCCAGCAGGCAACAGGGGGCTGTTTATTCACCCCTCCACTTT
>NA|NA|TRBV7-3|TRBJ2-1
CASSLSRRGDEQFF
TGTGCCAGCAGCTTAAGTCGGCGGGGCGATGAGCAGTTCTTC
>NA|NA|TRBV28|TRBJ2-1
CASSLGGRRSYNEQFF
TGTGCCAGCAGTCTGGGGGGAAGAAGATCCTACAATGAGCAGTTCTTC
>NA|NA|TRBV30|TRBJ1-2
CAWSVSRGYTF
TGTGCCTGGAGTGTCTCTCGGGGCTACACCTTC
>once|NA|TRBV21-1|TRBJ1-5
CASSNEAGQGISNQPQHF
TGTGCCAGCAGCAACGAGGCGGGACAGGGAATAAGCAATCAGCCCCAGCATTTT
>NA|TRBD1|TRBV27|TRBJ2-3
CASSPPGGPVYSTDTQYF
TGTGCCAGCAGTCCTCCAGGGGGACCGGTCTATAGCACAGATACGCAGTATTTT
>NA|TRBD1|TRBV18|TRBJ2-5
CASSQLDGTDRRETQYF
TGTGCCAGCTCCCAATTAGACGGGACAGATAGAAGGGAGACCCAGTACTTC
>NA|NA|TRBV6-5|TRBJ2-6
CASSYERPGANVLTF
TGTGCCAGCAGTTACGAGCGACCTGGGGCCAACGTCCTGACTTTC
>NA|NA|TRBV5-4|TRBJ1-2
CASTNNEAENYGYTF
TGTGCCAGCACCAACAACGAGGCCGAGAACTATGGCTACACCTTC
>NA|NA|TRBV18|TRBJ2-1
CASSPVIASYNEQFF
TGTGCCAGCTCACCAGTTATAGCCTCGTACAATGAGCAGTTCTTC
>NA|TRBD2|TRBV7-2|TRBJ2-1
CASSARLAGENEQFF
TGTGCCAGCAGCGCCCGACTAGCGGGGGAGAATGAGCAGTTCTTC
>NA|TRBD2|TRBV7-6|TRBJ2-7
CASSPTPGVAGYEQYF
TGTGCCAGCAGCCCAACCCCCGGGGTAGCGGGCTACGAGCAGTACTTC
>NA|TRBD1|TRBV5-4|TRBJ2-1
CASSEGQGYLNEQFF
TGTGCCAGCAGCGAGGGACAGGGATACCTTAATGAGCAGTTCTTC
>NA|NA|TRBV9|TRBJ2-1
CASSVATRVAGEQFF
TGTGCCAGCAGCGTAGCTACGAGGGTAGCAGGTGAGCAGTTCTTC
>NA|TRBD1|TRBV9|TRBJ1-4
CASSQQGGNEKLFF
TGTGCCAGCAGCCAGCAGGGGGGAAATGAAAAACTGTTTTTT
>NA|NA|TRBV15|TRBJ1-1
CATSRDVSMNTEAFF
TGTGCCACCAGCAGAGATGTGTCCATGAACACTGAAGCTTTCTTT
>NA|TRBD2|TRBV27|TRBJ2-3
CASRSSGMSDTQYF
TGTGCCAGCAGATCTAGCGGGATGTCAGATACGCAGTATTTT
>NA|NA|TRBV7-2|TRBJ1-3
CASSWKTASPSGNTIYF
TGTGCCAGCAGCTGGAAGACAGCGAGCCCCTCTGGAAACACCATATATTTT
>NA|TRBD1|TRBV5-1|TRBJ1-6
CASSLQPIQGALTPLHF
TGCGCCAGCAGCTTGCAACCAATACAGGGGGCGCTTACACCCCTCCACTTT
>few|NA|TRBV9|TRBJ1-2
CASSAQRGATNYGYTF
TGTGCCAGCAGCGCCCAGCGGGGGGCGACTAACTATGGCTACACCTTC
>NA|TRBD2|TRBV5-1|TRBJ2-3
CASSSGLAGTDTQYF
TGCGCCAGCAGCTCGGGACTAGCGGGGACAGATACGCAGTATTTT
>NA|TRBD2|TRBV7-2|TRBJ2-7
CASKPGGTSGYEQYF
TGTGCCAGCAAACCGGGGGGGACTAGCGGCTACGAGCAGTACTTC
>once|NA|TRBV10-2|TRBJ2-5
CASTLAGQETQYF
TGCGCCAGCACCTTGGCGGGCCAAGAGACCCAGTACTTC
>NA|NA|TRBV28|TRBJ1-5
CANQGRDQPQHF
TGTGCCAACCAGGGAAGGGATCAGCCCCAGCATTTT
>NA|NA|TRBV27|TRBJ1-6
CASSLKSFYNSPLHF
TGTGCCAGCAGTTTGAAGAGCTTCTATAATTCACCCCTCCACTTT
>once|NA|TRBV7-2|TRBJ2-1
CASSLAGDFSNEQFF
TGTGCCAGCAGCTTAGCGGGAGACTTCAGCAATGAGCAGTTCTTC
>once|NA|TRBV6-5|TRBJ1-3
CASSRQAMGNTIYF
TGTGCCAGCAGCAGACAGGCTATGGGAAACACCATATATTTT
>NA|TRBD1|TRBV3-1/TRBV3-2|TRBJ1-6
CASSLKNTGDSPLHF
TGTGCCAGCAGCCTAAAGAACACAGGGGATTCACCCCTCCACTTT
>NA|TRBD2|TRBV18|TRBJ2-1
CASSPRLAGGSSSSYNEQFF
TGTGCCAGCTCACCCAGACTAGCGGGAGGGTCCTCGAGCTCCTACAATGAGCAGTTCTTC
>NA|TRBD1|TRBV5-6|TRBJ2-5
CASSSLPGTGGQETQYF
TGTGCCAGCAGCTCCTTACCCGGGACAGGGGGCCAAGAGACCCAGTACTTC
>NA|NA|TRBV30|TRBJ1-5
CAWSVQSYNQPQHF
TGTGCCTGGAGTGTACAGTCCTACAATCAGCCCCAGCATTTT